This entry lists 32 T cell receptor beta chains sequenced from one sample in a study of T cells after yellow fever vaccination. Using its own MiXCR run on the 5' RACE reads, TCRdb lists one record per CDR3 protein. The table lists 450,000 to 600,000 distinct CDR3 sequences, about 13% of them singletons. The specimen comprised PBMCs, sampled on the day of the yellow fever booster vaccination. These receptors were taken from a man aged 30 to 45 who received the YFV17D yellow fever vaccine.

This clonotype was counted a few times. The chain recombines TRBV7-9 with TRBJ2-5; a possible D gene is TRBD2 (5 bases). The CDR3 contains 14 residues. Germline V gene data show CDR1 as SEHNR and CDR2 as FQNEAQ (reference sequence). V dropped 1 base and J dropped 5 bases, with 11 bases sitting between them. In nucleotides, the CDR3 is TGTGCCAGCAGCTTAGGAAGACTAAGGGAGACCCAGTACTTC. It translates to CASSLGRLRETQYF.

The chain employs TRBV21-1 and TRBJ2-7; the table names TRBD1, a call not compared with the DNA. TRBV21-1 is annotated as a pseudogene. The CDR3 covers 20 residues. The DNA of the CDR3 is TGTGCCAGCAGCAGATCGCGACAGGGGGCGCGAACGGGGAGCTCCTACGAGCAGTACTTC. This encodes CASSRSRQGARTGSSYEQYF.

This clonotype appeared a few times. This rearrangement joins TRBV14 to TRBJ2-3; D gene uncertain. Trimming shortened V by 3 bases and J by 2 bases, and 3 bases separated the two germline ends. This CDR3 is built from 12 residues. Germline lookup yields CDR1 SGHDN and CDR2 FVKESK. The CDR3 loop reads CASSHITDTQYF. CDR3 DNA sequence: TGTGCCAGCAGCCACATCACAGATACGCAGTATTTT.

This clonotype was seen a handful of times. The chain couples TRBV27 to TRBJ2-4; TRBD1 aligns across 8 bases. Germline V lookup: CDR1 MNHEY, CDR2 SMNVEV (reference sequence). The CDR3 is 15 residues long. V dropped 9 bases and J dropped 5; count of bases not matched to a gene: 12. The CDR3 loop reads CARGRGRGNQNIQYF. CDR3 DNA: TGTGCCAGGGGCAGGGGGCGCGGTAACCAAAACATTCAGTACTTC.

V usage is TRBV5-4 and J usage is TRBJ1-2; D is unclear. The germline gives CDR1 SGHNT, CDR2 YYREEE (reference sequence). The CDR3 runs 13 residues. The V and J ends lost 0 bases and 4 bases respectively, with 7 bases between them. The CDR3 protein is CASSLDRSYGYTF. DNA of the CDR3: TGTGCCAGCAGCTTGGACCGATCCTATGGCTACACCTTC.

This clonotype was seen more than once but under ten times. V and J are TRBV7-2 and TRBJ1-4; D is perhaps TRBD1 (6 bases). In germline, CDR1 is SGHTA, CDR2 FQGNSA. The CDR3 totals 15 residues. Trimming took 8 bases from V and 5 from J, leaving 18 bases between them. The CDR3 protein is CASARVGGANEKLFF. DNA of the CDR3: TGTGCCAGCGCCCGAGTTGGGGGGGCAAATGAAAAACTGTTTTTT.

The V call is TRBV29-1, the J call TRBJ1-1; unclear D gene. V lost 1 base to trimming and J lost 3 bases, with 18 bases between them. The germline V gene has CDR1 SQVTM and CDR2 ANQGSEA. The CDR3 contains 16 residues. The CDR3 region has the DNA TGCAGCGTTGAAGGGTGGGCGCCCCAAAGTCACACTGAAGCTTTCTTT. Protein: CSVEGWAPQSHTEAFF. The complete variable domain, with remaining parts taken from reference TRBV29-1 and TRBJ1-1, reads SAVISQKPSRDICQRGTSLTIQCQVDSQVTMMFWYRQQPGQSLTLIATANQGSEATYESGFVIDKFPISRPNLTFSTLTVSNMSPEDSSIYLCSVEGWAPQSHTEAFFGQGTRLTVV.

This chain uses TRBV5-1 with TRBJ2-7; 8 bases match TRBD1. CDR1 and CDR2 (germline): SGHRS, YFSETQ. V shed 4 bases and J 5 bases; nucleotides not matched to a gene: 8. This CDR3 is built from 14 residues. CDR3 coding DNA: TGCGCCAGCAGCAGGAGAAACAGGGGGGACGAGCAGTACTTC. This translates into CASSRRNRGDEQYF.

The chain has TRBV7-8 and TRBJ2-3, with D uncertain. V was pared by 1 base and J by 2 bases, with 7 bases between. The V gene's germline CDR1 is SGHVS and CDR2 FQNEAQ. This CDR3 has 14 residues. Here the CDR3 DNA reads TGTGCCAGCAGCTTAGAGCCCCACACAGATACGCAGTATTTT. It is translated as CASSLEPHTDTQYF.

The gene calls are TRBV20-1 and TRBJ1-6; weak D call: TRBD1 (5 bases). Germline CDR1 DFQATT, CDR2 SNEGSKA (reference sequence). This CDR3 comprises 14 residues. V dropped 5 bases and J dropped 10 bases, with 18 bases sitting between them. The CDR3 here is CSASRDPEGSPLHF. The CDR3 bases are TGCAGTGCTTCCCGGGACCCTGAGGGGTCACCCCTCCACTTT.

This rearrangement joins TRBV20-1 to TRBJ1-4; 7 nucleotides match TRBD1. The V and J ends lost 6 bases and 8 bases, in that order; junction bases with no gene match: 9. The CDR3 covers 13 residues. Per germline, CDR1 DFQATT and CDR2 SNEGSKA (reference sequence). The CDR3 DNA follows: TGCAGTGCATTTACAGGGGAGGAGGAAAAACTGTTTTTT. It codes for CSAFTGEEEKLFF.

The chain employs TRBV5-7 and TRBJ1-5; D not certain. TRBV5-7 is an ORF, with its function uncertain. The CDR3 contains 17 residues. The germline V and J ends were trimmed by 4 bases and 5 bases, with 22 bases remaining between them. This CDR3 is CASSVSHYFPYYQPQHF. In DNA, the CDR3 is TGTGCCAGCAGCGTTTCTCACTACTTCCCGTATTATCAGCCCCAGCATTTT.

J is TRBJ2-2 and V is TRBV7-2; D perhaps matches TRBD1 (5 bases). From germline, CDR1 is SGHTA and CDR2 FQGNSA. This CDR3 contains 16 residues. V lost 3 bases to trimming and J lost 6 bases, with 17 bases between them. CDR3 nucleotides: TGTGCCAGCAGCTTTGTTTCGACAGTTCGGTCCGGGGAGCTGTTTTTT. This codes for CASSFVSTVRSGELFF.

A few counts support this clonotype. The V call is TRBV7-3, the J call TRBJ2-7; the D gene could be TRBD1 or TRBD2 (5 bases each). Trimming took off 5 bases at V and 9 bases at J, with 20 bases between the two ends. The CDR3 extends over 14 amino acids. The germline CDR1 and CDR2 sequences are SGHTA and FQGTGA. The CDR3 DNA follows: TGTGCCAGCAGCCCCACCGGTGGGCAGGGACGGCAGTACTTC. It codes for CASSPTGGQGRQYF. Full variable domain (rest looked up from reference TRBV7-3 and TRBJ2-7): GAGVSQTPSNKVTEKGKYVELRCDPISGHTALYWYRQSLGQGPEFLIYFQGTGAADDSGLPNDRFFAVRPEGSVSTLKIQRTERGDSAVYLCASSPTGGQGRQYFGPGTRLTVT.

This clonotype was seen more than once but under ten times. V usage is TRBV6-1 and J usage is TRBJ2-1; 7 nucleotides agree with TRBD1. Germline loops: CDR1 MNHNS, CDR2 SASEGT. The CDR3 runs 16 residues. With V trimmed by 5 bases and J by 4 bases, 11 bases remained unmatched. For the CDR3, the DNA is TGTGCCAGCAGTCCTTCACAGGGGCTTACTTACAATGAGCAGTTCTTC. Translated, it gives CASSPSQGLTYNEQFF.

This clonotype was seen only a few times. V usage is TRBV20-1 and J usage is TRBJ2-1; 9 positions match TRBD2. The CDR3 has 14 amino acids. Germline V gene lookup returns CDR1 DFQATT and CDR2 SNEGSKA (reference sequence). After removal of 2 bases from V and 6 bases from J, the junction contained 5 bases not matched to a gene. The CDR3 nucleotides are TGCAGTGCTAGACGACTAGCGGAAGGCAATGAGCAGTTCTTC. Protein: CSARRLAEGNEQFF.

This clonotype was detected a few times. The chain is built from TRBV5-1 and TRBJ2-7; tentatively, D is TRBD2 (5 bases). The germline V gene has CDR1 SGHRS and CDR2 YFSETQ. V lost 0 bases and J 4 bases, leaving 14 bases between the germline ends. The CDR3 is 15 residues long. This CDR3 reads CASSLVGPRGYEQYF. The CDR3 nucleotides read TGCGCCAGCAGCTTGGTGGGCCCACGGGGTTACGAGCAGTACTTC.

This clonotype was counted a single time. Germline is not matched at one junction end, which may reflect a read error. The genes are TRBV7-2 and TRBJ2-1; 7 bases align to TRBD1. In germline, CDR1 is SGHTA, CDR2 FQGNSA. The CDR3 extends over 16 amino acids. CDR3: CASSPPGQRSYNKQFF. CDR3 bases: TGTGCCAGCAGCCCCCCGGGACAGCGGTCCTACAATAAGCAGTTCTTC. The complete variable domain, with remaining parts taken from reference TRBV7-2 and TRBJ2-1, reads GAGVSQSPSNKVTEKGKDVELRCDPISGHTALYWYRQSLGQGLEFLIYFQGNSAPDKSGLPSDRFSAERTGGSVSTLTIQRTQQEDSAVYLCASSPPGQRSYNKQFFGPGTRLTVL.

The chain uses TRBV6-2 or TRBV6-3 and TRBJ2-7, with TRBD2 identical over 8 bases. Germline lookup yields CDR1 MNHEY and CDR2 SVGEGT. There are 14 residues in the CDR3. Trimming cost V 7 bases and J 4 bases; bases outside gene matches: 9. DNA for the CDR3: TGTGCCAGCACCTCTCCTAGCGGGCTTTACGAGCAGTACTTC. Translation gives CASTSPSGLYEQYF.

This rearrangement joins TRBV5-1 to TRBJ2-1, with TRBD2 as a possible D gene (6 bases). The length of the CDR3 is 18 residues. The V gene lost 0 bases and the J gene lost 0 bases, with 16 bases spanning the gap. The germline gives CDR1 SGHRS, CDR2 YFSETQ. The CDR3 DNA follows: TGCGCCAGCAGCTTGGGTGTGTGGCGGGACCGCTCCTACAATGAGCAGTTCTTC. It encodes CASSLGVWRDRSYNEQFF.

This clonotype was recorded a few times. The chain is built from TRBV24-1 and TRBJ2-1; D assignment may be TRBD1 or TRBD2 (6 bases each). The CDR3 has 17 residues. The V gene lost 1 base and the J gene lost 1 base, with 13 bases spanning the gap. Germline assignment: CDR1 KGHDR and CDR2 SFDVKD. The CDR3 here is CATSDFGGTASYNEQFF. The CDR3 coding sequence is TGTGCCACCAGTGATTTCGGGGGCACCGCTTCCTACAATGAGCAGTTCTTC.

This chain uses TRBV29-1 with TRBJ2-7, with D perhaps TRBD2 (6 bases). Trimming left V 2 bases short and J 1 base short, with 15 bases between. The CDR3 has 15 amino acids. The germline V gene has CDR1 SQVTM and CDR2 ANQGSEA. This CDR3 reads CSVERGRGSSYEQYF. CDR3 DNA: TGCAGCGTTGAACGGGGTCGGGGGAGTTCCTACGAGCAGTACTTC.

This clonotype was detected a few times. V and J are TRBV5-1 and TRBJ2-3; 10 bases fit TRBD2. Looked up from germline, CDR1 is SGHRS and CDR2 is YFSETQ. The junction had 7 bases not matched to a gene; V was cut back by 4 bases and J by 2 bases. The CDR3 is 16 amino acids. CDR3 region: CASSKGLAEPTDTQYF. The CDR3 DNA sequence: TGCGCCAGCAGCAAAGGACTAGCGGAGCCCACAGATACGCAGTATTTT.

This chain joins TRBV18 and TRBJ2-1, with 9 bases matching TRBD2. The CDR3 consists of 16 residues. The germline V gene encodes CDR1 KGHSH and CDR2 LQKENI. After removal of 0 bases from V and 5 bases from J, the junction contained 5 bases not matched to a gene. DNA for the CDR3: TGTGCCAGCTCACCACCTGGACTAGCGAGGCACAATGAGCAGTTCTTC. Its translation: CASSPPGLARHNEQFF.

In its sample, this clonotype was seen a few times. The chain links TRBV5-1 to TRBJ2-1; D not resolved. Germline CDR1 SGHRS, CDR2 YFSETQ. V dropped 0 bases and J dropped 3 bases, with 7 bases sitting between them. The CDR3 contains 14 residues. The CDR3: CASSLAPDYNEQFF. For the CDR3, the DNA is TGCGCCAGCAGCTTGGCCCCGGACTACAATGAGCAGTTCTTC. The full variable domain, rest sourced from reference TRBV5-1 and TRBJ2-1, is KAGVTQTPRYLIKTRGQQVTLSCSPISGHRSVSWYQQTPGQGLQFLFEYFSETQRNKGNFPGRFSGRQFSNSRSEMNVSTLELGDSALYLCASSLAPDYNEQFFGPGTRLTVL.

This clonotype has a handful of counts. The chain joins TRBV11-2 to TRBJ2-7; 8 nucleotides line up with TRBD1. With 5 bases clipped from V and 7 bases from J, the junction kept 13 bases outside the gene matches. The CDR3 has 15 amino acids. CDR1 and CDR2 from the germline V gene are SGHAT and FQNNGV. The CDR3 sequence is CASSPVGQGLGEQYF. The CDR3 nucleotides are TGTGCCAGCAGCCCCGTCGGACAGGGCTTGGGAGAGCAGTACTTC.

CDR3 in DNA: TGTGCCAGCTCACACCGGGACACACGGAACACCGGGGAGCTGTTTTTT. Encoded protein: CASSHRDTRNTGELFF. The chain recombines TRBV18 with TRBJ2-2, with a possible D match to TRBD1 (6 bases). Germline V gene data show CDR1 as KGHSH and CDR2 as LQKENI. The CDR3 extends over 16 amino acids. V dropped 4 bases and J dropped 1 base, with 13 bases sitting between them.

The chain has TRBV4-3 and TRBJ1-6, with no clear D. With 0 bases removed from V and 11 bases from J, the gap between germline ends came to 8 bases. This CDR3 has 13 amino acids. The germline CDR1 and CDR2 sequences are LGHNA and YSLEER. The CDR3 DNA reads TGCGCCAGCAGCCAAGAGCGCCTGGCACCCCTCCACTTT. The encoded protein is CASSQERLAPLHF.

In its sample, this clonotype was seen a few times. The V gene is TRBV29-1, the J gene TRBJ1-1; perhaps TRBD1 as D (5 bases). Trimming took off 7 bases at V and 1 base at J, with 13 bases between the two ends. The CDR3 consists of 13 residues. The germline CDR1 and CDR2 sequences are SQVTM and ANQGSEA. DNA of the CDR3: TGCAGCGCAGTTGGGGGGGGGAACACTGAAGCTTTCTTT. Amino acids: CSAVGGGNTEAFF. Full variable domain (outside the CDR3, taken from reference TRBV29-1 and TRBJ1-1): SAVISQKPSRDICQRGTSLTIQCQVDSQVTMMFWYRQQPGQSLTLIATANQGSEATYESGFVIDKFPISRPNLTFSTLTVSNMSPEDSSIYLCSAVGGGNTEAFFGQGTRLTVV.

The table lists this clonotype with a few counts. This chain uses TRBV5-5 with TRBJ2-2, with TRBD1 identical over 7 bases. CDR3 length equals 14 residues. V gave up 9 bases and J gave up 6 bases; unmatched junction bases: 11. Germline-derived CDR1 and CDR2 are SGHKS and YYEKEE (reference sequence). This CDR3 is CATHRQGAAGELFF. Written as DNA, the CDR3 is TGTGCCACTCACCGACAGGGCGCGGCCGGGGAGCTGTTTTTT.

The chain uses TRBV9 and TRBJ2-1, with 7 bases fitting TRBD2. Germline values: CDR1 SGDLS, CDR2 YYNGEE. The CDR3 has 16 amino acids. Trimming at V came to 0 bases and at J to 4 bases, leaving 7 bases not matched to a gene. The CDR3: CASSVGPAGPYNEQFF. DNA of the CDR3: TGTGCCAGCAGCGTAGGGCCAGCGGGGCCTTACAATGAGCAGTTCTTC.

This chain connects TRBV5-5 to TRBJ2-1; 12 bases line up with TRBD2. Trimming cost V 5 bases and J 6 bases; bases outside gene matches: 9. CDR1 and CDR2 from the germline V gene are SGHKS and YYEKEE (reference sequence). The length of the CDR3 is 16 residues. CDR3 sequence: CASSLLAGGHINEQFF. As DNA, the CDR3 is TGTGCCAGCAGTTTACTAGCGGGGGGACACATCAATGAGCAGTTCTTC.